This entry is about one TCR beta chain. Its specificity is unknown. The data were taken from a study of cytomegalovirus exposure and HLA in healthy donors. Study information: Some 85 million unique TCRs, all from HLA-typed donors, were included in an early release of the data.

The germline V gene has CDR1 MDHEN and CDR2 SYDVKM. The CDR3 totals 14 residues. V shed 3 bases and J shed 0 bases, with 6 bases lying between them. PCR used 60 Vbeta primers and 13 Jbeta primers. Sequencing was performed with immunoSEQ multiplex PCR; in TCRdb, only in-frame clones are kept and a portion is missing. The table has about 160,000 clones, 70% to 90% seen once; the top ten hold 1.5% to 2%. Study-wide points: In a later analysis, V- and J-gene trimming of beta chains associated with a DCLRE1C missense variant, replicated independently.

Sequencing used PBMCs. The rearrangement links TRBV28 to TRBJ1-3; TRBD1 might be the D (5 bases). This sequence originates from a woman aged 18-35 years in good health and CMV-seronegative. CDR3 in DNA: TGTGCCAGCAGTTTTAGGGGCTCTGGAAACACCATATATTTT. Translating gives CASSFRGSGNTIYF.